The sequence of this TCR beta chain was determined in a study of T cell repertoires in cytomegalovirus infection. TCRdb itself ran the reads through MiXCR, one entry per CDR3 protein. In the table there are about 770,000 distinct CDR3 sequences, 25% to 35% of which are singletons. As to this clonotype: Its antigen is still unknown.

The V end lost 4 bases, the J end lost 4 bases, and 19 bases lay between the germline ends. From germline, CDR1 is MGHRA and CDR2 YSYEKL. This CDR3 comprises 16 residues. The sample in question was cultured CD8+ T cells from PBMCs, obtained from culture after CMV antigen stimulation. The TCR comes from a human donor in good health (CMV status not recorded). Some clones in this sample may be carry-over from other donors' samples. This chain uses TRBV4-1 with TRBJ1-1; D possibly corresponds to TRBD1 (6 bases). CDR3 protein: CASSLAEGGDGTEAFF. CDR3 bases: TGCGCCAGCAGCCTAGCTGAGGGGGGGGACGGCACTGAAGCTTTCTTT.